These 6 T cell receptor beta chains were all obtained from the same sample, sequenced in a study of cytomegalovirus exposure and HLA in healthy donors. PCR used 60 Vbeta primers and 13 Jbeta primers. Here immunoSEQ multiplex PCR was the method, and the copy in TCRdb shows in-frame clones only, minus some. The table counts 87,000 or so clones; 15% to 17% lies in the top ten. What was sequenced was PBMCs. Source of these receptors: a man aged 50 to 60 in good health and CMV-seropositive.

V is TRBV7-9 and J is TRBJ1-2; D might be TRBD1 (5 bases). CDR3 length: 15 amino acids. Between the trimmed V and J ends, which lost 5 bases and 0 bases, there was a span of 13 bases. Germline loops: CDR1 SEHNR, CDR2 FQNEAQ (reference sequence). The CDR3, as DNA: TGTGCCAGCAGCCCCTCGGGCAGGGCTAACTATGGCTACACCTTC. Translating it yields CASSPSGRANYGYTF.

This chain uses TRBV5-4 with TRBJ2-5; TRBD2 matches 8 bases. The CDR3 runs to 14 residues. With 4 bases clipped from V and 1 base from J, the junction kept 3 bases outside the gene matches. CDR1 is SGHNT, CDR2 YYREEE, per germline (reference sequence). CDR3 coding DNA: TGTGCCAGCAGCCCTGGACTAGCCCAAGAGACCCAGTACTTC. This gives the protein CASSPGLAQETQYF.

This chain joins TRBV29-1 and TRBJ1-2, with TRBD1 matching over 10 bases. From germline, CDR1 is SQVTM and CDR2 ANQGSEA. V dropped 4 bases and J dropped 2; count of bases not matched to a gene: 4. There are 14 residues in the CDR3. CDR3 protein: CSVGTGGSNYGYTF. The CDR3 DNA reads TGCAGCGTTGGGACAGGGGGTTCGAACTATGGCTACACCTTC. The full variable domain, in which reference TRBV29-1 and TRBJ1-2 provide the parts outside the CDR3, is SAVISQKPSRDICQRGTSLTIQCQVDSQVTMMFWYRQQPGQSLTLIATANQGSEATYESGFVIDKFPISRPNLTFSTLTVSNMSPEDSSIYLCSVGTGGSNYGYTFGSGTRLTVV.

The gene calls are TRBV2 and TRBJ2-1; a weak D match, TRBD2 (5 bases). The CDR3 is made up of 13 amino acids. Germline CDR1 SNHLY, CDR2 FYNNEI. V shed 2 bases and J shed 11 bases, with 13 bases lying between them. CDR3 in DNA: TGTGCCAGCAGTGAAAATCTAGCTAGGAAGCAGTTCTTC. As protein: CASSENLARKQFF.

This CDR3 is CSGTGQGNTEAFF. The CDR3 bases are TGCAGCGGGACGGGACAGGGGAACACTGAAGCTTTCTTT. The V call is TRBV29-1, the J call TRBJ1-1; TRBD1 matches at 9 bases. J gave up 1 base and V 7 bases, and 4 bases lay outside the gene matches. Germline assignment: CDR1 SQVTM and CDR2 ANQGSEA. This CDR3 is 13 amino acids long. The entire variable domain, with the rest obtained from reference TRBV29-1 and TRBJ1-1, is as follows: SAVISQKPSRDICQRGTSLTIQCQVDSQVTMMFWYRQQPGQSLTLIATANQGSEATYESGFVIDKFPISRPNLTFSTLTVSNMSPEDSSIYLCSGTGQGNTEAFFGQGTRLTVV.

Here the CDR3 DNA reads TGTGCCAGCAGCTTAAGCGCCTACGAGCAGTACTTC. Its translation is CASSLSAYEQYF. The chain has TRBV11-3 and TRBJ2-7, with D unclear. CDR3 length equals 12 residues. The V gene's germline CDR1 is SGHNT and CDR2 YENEEA. V gave up 2 bases and J gave up 2 bases, with 4 bases separating them.